The clone carrying this T cell receptor (beta chain) was seen ten or more times. Its antigen is unknown. J lost 6 bases, V lost 3 bases, and 6 bases had no gene match. The germline V gene has CDR1 MNHNS and CDR2 SASEGT. CDR3 length equals 16 residues. These data originate in a study of CD8 T cells in ankylosing spondylitis. Broader study findings: Disease-associated clonotypes exhibited CD8+ identity and were relatively infrequent in peripheral blood.

MiXCR, applied by TCRdb to the 5' RACE reads, yields one record per CDR3 protein. The sample consists of just over 350,000 distinct CDR3 sequences, around 20% of them appearing once. This TCR derives from a male donor with ankylosing spondylitis or in good health (not recorded which). The chain recombines TRBV6-1 with TRBJ2-1; TRBD1 matches 12 bases. The sequenced sample was blood, either unsorted or a sorted T cell fraction (not recorded which). The CDR3 nucleotides are TGTGCCAGCAGTGATCTGGGGACAGGGGGCCTCAATGAGCAGTTCTTC. Amino acids: CASSDLGTGGLNEQFF.